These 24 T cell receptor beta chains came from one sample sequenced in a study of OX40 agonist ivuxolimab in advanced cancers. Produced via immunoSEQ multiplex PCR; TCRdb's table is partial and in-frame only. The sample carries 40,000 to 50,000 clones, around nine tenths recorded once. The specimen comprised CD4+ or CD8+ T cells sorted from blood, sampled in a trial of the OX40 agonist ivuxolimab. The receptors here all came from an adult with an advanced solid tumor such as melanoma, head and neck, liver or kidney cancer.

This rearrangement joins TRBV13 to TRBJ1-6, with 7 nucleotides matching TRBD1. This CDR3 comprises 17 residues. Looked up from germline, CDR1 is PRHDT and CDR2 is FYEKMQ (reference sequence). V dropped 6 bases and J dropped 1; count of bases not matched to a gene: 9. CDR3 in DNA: TGTGCCAGCAGTTTAAGGCCAGGGGGGTCCTATAATTCACCCCTCCACTTT. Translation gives CASSLRPGGSYNSPLHF.

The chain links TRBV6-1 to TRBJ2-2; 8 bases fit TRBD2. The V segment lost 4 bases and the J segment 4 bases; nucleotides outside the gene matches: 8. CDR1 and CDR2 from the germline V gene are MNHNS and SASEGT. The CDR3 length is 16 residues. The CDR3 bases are TGTGCCAGCAGTGCCTCCGGGACTAGGGCCACCGGGGAGCTGTTTTTT. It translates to CASSASGTRATGELFF.

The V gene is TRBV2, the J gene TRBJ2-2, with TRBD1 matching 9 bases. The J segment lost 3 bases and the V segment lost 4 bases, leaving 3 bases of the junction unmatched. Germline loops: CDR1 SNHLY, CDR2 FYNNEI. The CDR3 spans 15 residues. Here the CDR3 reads CASSGDRAYTGELFF. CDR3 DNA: TGTGCCAGCAGTGGGGACAGGGCTTACACCGGGGAGCTGTTTTTT.

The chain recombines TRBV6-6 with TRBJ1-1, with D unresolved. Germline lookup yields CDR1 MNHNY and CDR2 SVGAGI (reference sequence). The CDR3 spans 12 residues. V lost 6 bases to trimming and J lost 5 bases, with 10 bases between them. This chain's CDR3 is CASRTGLTEAFF. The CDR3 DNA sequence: TGTGCCAGCAGAACGGGTTTGACTGAAGCTTTCTTT.

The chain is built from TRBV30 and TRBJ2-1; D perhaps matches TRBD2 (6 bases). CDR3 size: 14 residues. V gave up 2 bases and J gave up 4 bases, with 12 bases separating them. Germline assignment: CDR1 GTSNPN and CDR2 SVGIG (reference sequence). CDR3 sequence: CAWSFGTSYNEQFF. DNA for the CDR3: TGTGCCTGGAGTTTTGGGACTTCTTACAATGAGCAGTTCTTC. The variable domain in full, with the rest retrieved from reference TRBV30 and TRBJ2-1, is SQTIHQWPATLVQPVGSPLSLECTVEGTSNPNLYWYRQAAGRGLQLLFYSVGIGQISSEVPQNLSASRPQDRQFILSSKKLLLSDSGFYLCAWSFGTSYNEQFFGPGTRLTVL.

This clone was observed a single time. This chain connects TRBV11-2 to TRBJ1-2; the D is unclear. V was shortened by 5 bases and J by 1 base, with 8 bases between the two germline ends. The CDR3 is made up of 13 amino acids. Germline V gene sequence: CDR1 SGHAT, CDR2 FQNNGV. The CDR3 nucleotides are TGTGCCAGCAGCCGGGGTCTTAACTATGGCTACACCTTC. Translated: CASSRGLNYGYTF.

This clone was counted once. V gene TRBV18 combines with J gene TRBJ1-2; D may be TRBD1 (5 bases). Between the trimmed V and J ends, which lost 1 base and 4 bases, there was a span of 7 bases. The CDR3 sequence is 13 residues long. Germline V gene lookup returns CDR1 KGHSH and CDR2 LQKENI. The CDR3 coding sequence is TGTGCCAGCTCACCACGGGGCGTCTATGGCTACACCTTC. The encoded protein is CASSPRGVYGYTF.

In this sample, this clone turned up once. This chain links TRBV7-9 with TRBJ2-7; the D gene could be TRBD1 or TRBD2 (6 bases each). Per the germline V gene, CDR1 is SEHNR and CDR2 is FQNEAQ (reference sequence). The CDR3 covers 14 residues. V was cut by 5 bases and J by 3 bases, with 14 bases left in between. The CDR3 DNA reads TGTGCCAGCAGCGTGGGGGGACAACTCTACGAGCAGTACTTC. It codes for CASSVGGQLYEQYF. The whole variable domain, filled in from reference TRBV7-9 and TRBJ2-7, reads DTGVSQNPRHKITKRGQNVTFRCDPISEHNRLYWYRQTLGQGPEFLTYFQNEAQLEKSRLLSDRFSAERPKGSFSTLEIQRTEQGDSAMYLCASSVGGQLYEQYFGPGTRLTVT.

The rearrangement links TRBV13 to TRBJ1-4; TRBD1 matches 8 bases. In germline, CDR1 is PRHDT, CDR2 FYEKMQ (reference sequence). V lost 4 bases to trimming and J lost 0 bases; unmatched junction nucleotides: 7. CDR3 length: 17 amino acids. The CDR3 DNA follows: TGTGCCAGCAGCTCTCCCGGACAGGGTCCAACTAATGAAAAACTGTTTTTT. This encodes CASSSPGQGPTNEKLFF.

The CDR3, as DNA: TGCAGCGTTGTTGTTTGGGACAGGGGCCTGCACTACGAGCAGTACTTC. Its translation: CSVVVWDRGLHYEQYF. The J gene is TRBJ2-7, the V gene TRBV29-1, with TRBD1 matching over 10 bases. With 4 bases clipped from V and 3 bases from J, the junction kept 12 bases outside the gene matches. Germline CDR1 reads SQVTM; CDR2 reads ANQGSEA. The CDR3 runs 16 residues.

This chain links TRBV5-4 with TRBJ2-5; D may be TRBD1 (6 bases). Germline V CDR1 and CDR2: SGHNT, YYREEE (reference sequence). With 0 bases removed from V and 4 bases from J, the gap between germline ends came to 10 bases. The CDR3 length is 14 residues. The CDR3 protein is CASSLGGLGETQYF. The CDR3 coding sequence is TGTGCCAGCAGCTTGGGGGGGCTTGGAGAGACCCAGTACTTC. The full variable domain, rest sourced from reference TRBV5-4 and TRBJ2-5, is ETGVTQSPTHLIKTRGQQVTLRCSSQSGHNTVSWYQQALGQGPQFIFQYYREEENGRGNFPPRFSGLQFPNYSSELNVNALELDDSALYLCASSLGGLGETQYFGPGTRLLVL.

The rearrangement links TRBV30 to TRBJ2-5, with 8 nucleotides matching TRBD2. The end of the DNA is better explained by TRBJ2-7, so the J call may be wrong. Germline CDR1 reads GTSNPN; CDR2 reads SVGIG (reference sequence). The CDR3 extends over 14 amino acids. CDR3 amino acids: CAWTRTSLSYEQYF. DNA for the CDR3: TGTGCCTGGACACGGACTAGCCTTTCCTACGAGCAGTACTTC.

DNA of the CDR3: TGTGCCAGCTCACCCGCCGGGACAGGGGACGAAAAACTGTTTTTT. Its translation: CASSPAGTGDEKLFF. The genes are TRBV18 and TRBJ1-4; TRBD1 matches at 10 bases. The CDR3 is made up of 15 amino acids. The V and J ends lost 3 bases and 8 bases, in that order; junction bases with no gene match: 6. Germline-derived CDR1 and CDR2 are KGHSH and LQKENI.

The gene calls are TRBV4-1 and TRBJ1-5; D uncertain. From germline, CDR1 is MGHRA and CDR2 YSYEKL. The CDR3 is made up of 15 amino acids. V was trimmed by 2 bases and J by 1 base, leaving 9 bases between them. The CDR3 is CASSQTMDSNQPQHF. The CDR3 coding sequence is TGCGCCAGCAGCCAAACAATGGACAGCAATCAGCCCCAGCATTTT.

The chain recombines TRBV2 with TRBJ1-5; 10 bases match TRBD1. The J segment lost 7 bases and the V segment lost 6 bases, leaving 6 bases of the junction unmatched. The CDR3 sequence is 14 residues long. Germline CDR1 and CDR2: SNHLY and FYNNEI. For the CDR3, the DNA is TGTGCCAGCAGCCCGGGACAGGGGCTCCAGCCCCAGCATTTT. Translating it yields CASSPGQGLQPQHF.

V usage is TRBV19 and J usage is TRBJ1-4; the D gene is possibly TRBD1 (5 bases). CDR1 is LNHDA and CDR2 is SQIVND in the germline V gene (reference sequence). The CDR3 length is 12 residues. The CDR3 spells CASGAGREKLFF. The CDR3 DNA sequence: TGTGCTAGCGGGGCGGGACGTGAAAAACTGTTTTTT.

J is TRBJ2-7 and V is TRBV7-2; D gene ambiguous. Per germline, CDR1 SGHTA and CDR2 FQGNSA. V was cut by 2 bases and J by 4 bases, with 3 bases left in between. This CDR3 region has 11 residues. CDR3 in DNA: TGTGCCAGCAGCTTAATGTACGAGCAGTACTTC. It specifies CASSLMYEQYF.

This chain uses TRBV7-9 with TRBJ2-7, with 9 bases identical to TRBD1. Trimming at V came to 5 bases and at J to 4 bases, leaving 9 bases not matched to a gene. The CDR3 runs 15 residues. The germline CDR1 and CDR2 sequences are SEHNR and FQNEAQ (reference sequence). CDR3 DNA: TGTGCCAGCAGCCCGTGGGGACAGGGCAAGTACGAGCAGTACTTC. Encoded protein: CASSPWGQGKYEQYF.

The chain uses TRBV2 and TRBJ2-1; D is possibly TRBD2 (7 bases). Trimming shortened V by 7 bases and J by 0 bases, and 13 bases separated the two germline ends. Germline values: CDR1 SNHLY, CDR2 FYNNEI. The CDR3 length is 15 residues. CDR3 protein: CASKGGASSYNEQFF. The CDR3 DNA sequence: TGTGCCAGCAAGGGGGGGGCGAGCTCCTACAATGAGCAGTTCTTC. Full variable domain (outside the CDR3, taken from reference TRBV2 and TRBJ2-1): EPEVTQTPSHQVTQMGQEVILRCVPISNHLYFYWYRQILGQKVEFLVSFYNNEISEKSEIFDDQFSVERPDGSNFTLKIRSTKLEDSAMYFCASKGGASSYNEQFFGPGTRLTVL.

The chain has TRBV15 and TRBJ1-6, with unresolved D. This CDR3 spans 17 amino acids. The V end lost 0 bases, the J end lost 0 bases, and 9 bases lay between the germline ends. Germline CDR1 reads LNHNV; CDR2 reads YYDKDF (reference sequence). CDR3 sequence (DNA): TGTGCCACCAGCAGAGATCGCGAAAGCTCCTATAATTCACCCCTCCACTTT. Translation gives CATSRDRESSYNSPLHF. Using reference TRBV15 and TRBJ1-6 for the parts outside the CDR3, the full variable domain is DAMVIQNPRYQVTQFGKPVTLSCSQTLNHNVMYWYQQKSSQAPKLLFHYYDKDFNNEADTPDNFQSRRPNTSFCFLDIRSPGLGDTAMYLCATSRDRESSYNSPLHFGNGTRLTVT.

CDR3 nucleotides: TGTGCCAGCAGAGTAGCGGGGACCTACGAGCAGTACTTC. This translates into CASRVAGTYEQYF. The chain combines TRBV11-2 with TRBJ2-7; TRBD2 matches at 8 bases. The CDR3 length is 13 residues. V gave up 6 bases and J gave up 2 bases; unmatched junction bases: 3. The germline V gene encodes CDR1 SGHAT and CDR2 FQNNGV.

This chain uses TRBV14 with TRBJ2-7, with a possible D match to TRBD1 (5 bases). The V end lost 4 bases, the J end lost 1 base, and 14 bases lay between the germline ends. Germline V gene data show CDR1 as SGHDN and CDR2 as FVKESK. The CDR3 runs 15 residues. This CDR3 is CASSRGQGVSYEQYF. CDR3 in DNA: TGTGCCAGCAGCCGTGGACAAGGGGTGTCCTACGAGCAGTACTTC.

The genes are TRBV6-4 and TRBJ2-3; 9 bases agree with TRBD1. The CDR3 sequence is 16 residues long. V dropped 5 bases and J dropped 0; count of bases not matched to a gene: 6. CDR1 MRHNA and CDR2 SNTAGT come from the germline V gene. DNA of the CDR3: TGTGCCAGCAGTAAACAACAGGGGGCAAGCACAGATACGCAGTATTTT. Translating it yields CASSKQQGASTDTQYF.

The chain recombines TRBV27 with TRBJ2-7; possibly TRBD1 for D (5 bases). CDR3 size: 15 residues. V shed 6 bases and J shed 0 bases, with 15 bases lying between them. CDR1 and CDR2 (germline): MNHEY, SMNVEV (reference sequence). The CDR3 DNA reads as TGTGCCAGCAGACCCCAGGGCAACCCCTCCTACGAGCAGTACTTC. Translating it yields CASRPQGNPSYEQYF.